This entry lists 15 T cell receptor beta chains sequenced from one sample in a study of shared clonotypes between healthy human individuals. Data came from immunoSEQ multiplex PCR; TCRdb stores just in-frame clones and leaves some out. The repertoire holds about 510,000 clones, about four fifths seen once, with around 13% in the top ten. Source material: PBMCs. The receptor source for this set is a woman in her thirties or forties in good health. Some clones in this sample may be carry-over from other donors' samples.

The chain employs TRBV4-1 and TRBJ2-1; the D gene is possibly TRBD2 (5 bases). The CDR3 contains 15 residues. Trimming took off 4 bases at V and 8 bases at J, with 18 bases between the two ends. Per germline, CDR1 MGHRA and CDR2 YSYEKL. CDR3 coding DNA: TGCGCCAGCAGCCGTACGGCGGGTTTTAGGGATGAGCAGTTCTTC. Protein sequence: CASSRTAGFRDEQFF.

This clone was counted a few times. The chain links TRBV11-2 to TRBJ1-1, with 8 bases aligning to TRBD1. Trimming took 1 base from V and 8 from J; bases not matched to a gene: 0. Germline CDR1 is SGHAT and CDR2 is FQNNGV. The CDR3 spans 12 residues. The CDR3 loop reads CASSLGDREAFF. CDR3 nucleotide sequence: TGTGCCAGCAGCTTAGGGGACAGGGAAGCTTTCTTT.

J is TRBJ2-7 and V is TRBV4-3, with 7 bases matching TRBD2. V lost 0 bases to trimming and J lost 0 bases; unmatched junction nucleotides: 20. From germline, CDR1 is LGHNA and CDR2 YSLEER. This CDR3 region has 21 residues. The CDR3 nucleotides are TGCGCCAGCAGCCAAGATCCCAACCCACGAAGTAGCGGGCAGAGCTCCTACGAGCAGTACTTC. Translated: CASSQDPNPRSSGQSSYEQYF.

The V and J genes are TRBV30 and TRBJ1-2; 8 nucleotides line up with TRBD1. Trimming took 3 bases from V and 6 from J; bases not matched to a gene: 3. This CDR3 is built from 12 residues. Germline values: CDR1 GTSNPN, CDR2 SVGIG (reference sequence). CDR3 in amino acids: CAWSQGAHGYTF. CDR3 bases: TGTGCCTGGAGCCAGGGGGCCCATGGCTACACCTTC.

This clone was counted between two and nine times. The chain has TRBV6-6 and TRBJ2-2, with D possibly called TRBD1 or TRBD2 (5 bases each). The CDR3 extends over 13 amino acids. In germline, CDR1 is MNHNY, CDR2 SVGAGI (reference sequence). V lost 7 bases and J lost 8, with 14 bases in between. The CDR3: CASKEGRIGELFF. The DNA for the CDR3 is TGTGCCAGCAAAGAGGGGCGTATAGGGGAGCTGTTTTTT.

The V call is TRBV28, the J call TRBJ1-4, with 10 bases matching TRBD1. J was trimmed by 10 bases and V by 3 bases; bases with no gene match: 11. The CDR3 covers 16 residues. CDR1 and CDR2 (germline): MDHEN, SYDVKM. This CDR3 is CASSFGTGEVLGKLFF. CDR3 in DNA: TGTGCCAGCAGTTTTGGGACAGGGGAAGTTCTTGGAAAACTGTTTTTT.

This clone was recorded a few times. Different DNA sequences within this sample yield the same CDR3. The chain combines TRBV4-2 with TRBJ2-2; a weak D match, TRBD2 (7 bases). Germline V gene sequence: CDR1 LGHNA, CDR2 YNFKEQ. This CDR3 is built from 15 residues. Trimming cost V 0 bases and J 5 bases, with 10 bases left between them. The CDR3 loop is CASSQEEGGTGELFF. The DNA for the CDR3 is TGTGCCAGCAGCCAAGAAGAGGGGGGGACCGGGGAGCTGTTTTTT.

CDR3 residues: CASSQQVVSEAFF. The CDR3 DNA is TGTGCCAGCAGCCAGCAGGTAGTGAGTGAAGCTTTCTTT. The V gene is TRBV7-9, the J gene TRBJ1-1; D is unclear. V shed 5 bases and J shed 7 bases, with 14 bases lying between them. CDR3 length: 13 residues. CDR1 is SEHNR, CDR2 FQNEAQ, per germline (reference sequence). Filled out from reference TRBV7-9 and TRBJ1-1, the complete variable domain reads DTGVSQNPRHKITKRGQNVTFRCDPISEHNRLYWYRQTLGQGPEFLTYFQNEAQLEKSRLLSDRFSAERPKGSFSTLEIQRTEQGDSAMYLCASSQQVVSEAFFGQGTRLTVV.

V gene TRBV25-1 combines with J gene TRBJ2-3; 9 bases are shared with TRBD1. The CDR3 length is 18 residues. The germline gives CDR1 MGHDK, CDR2 SYGVNS. V shed 2 bases, J shed 0 bases, and the junction held 9 bases outside the gene matches. The CDR3 DNA is TGTGCCAGCAGTGAAGTGGCCGTGGGGACAGGGAGCACAGATACGCAGTATTTT. This translates into CASSEVAVGTGSTDTQYF.

The chain uses TRBV10-3 and TRBJ2-1; D ambiguous. Trimming removed 6 bases at V and 8 bases at J, with 8 bases between. The germline CDR1 and CDR2 sequences are ENHRY and SYGVKD. The CDR3 consists of 11 residues. The CDR3 protein is CAISRLHEQFF. CDR3 DNA: TGTGCCATCAGCAGGTTGCATGAGCAGTTCTTC.

V and J are TRBV25-1 and TRBJ2-3; TRBD2 agrees at 8 bases. Germline CDR1 MGHDK, CDR2 SYGVNS. The CDR3 loop spans 16 amino acids. Losses at the gene ends were 0 bases for V and 1 base for J; bases not matched to a gene: 3. CDR3 DNA: TGTGCCAGCAGTGAATATCGGGGGGGAGGCACAGATACGCAGTATTTT. It specifies CASSEYRGGGTDTQYF. The full variable domain, completed using reference TRBV25-1 and TRBJ2-3, is EADIYQTPRYLVIGTGKKITLECSQTMGHDKMYWYQQDPGMELHLIHYSYGVNSTEKGDLSSESTVSRIRTEHFPLTLESARPSHTSQYLCASSEYRGGGTDTQYFGPGTRLTVL.

The chain links TRBV9 to TRBJ2-1, with a tentative D call TRBD1 (5 bases). The CDR3 length is 14 residues. V was shortened by 4 bases and J by 0 bases, with 8 bases between the two germline ends. In germline, CDR1 is SGDLS, CDR2 YYNGEE. In DNA form, the CDR3 reads TGTGCCAGCAGCCGGCAGGGCTCCTACAATGAGCAGTTCTTC. This encodes CASSRQGSYNEQFF. Based on the CDR3 plus reference TRBV9 and TRBJ2-1, the full variable domain is DSGVTQTPKHLITATGQRVTLRCSPRSGDLSVYWYQQSLDQGLQFLIQYYNGEERAKGNILERFSAQQFPDLHSELNLSSLELGDSALYFCASSRQGSYNEQFFGPGTRLTVL.

The chain joins TRBV15 to TRBJ1-5; no definite D call. The V gene's germline CDR1 is LNHNV and CDR2 YYDKDF (reference sequence). Trimming pared 0 bases from V and 7 bases from J, leaving 13 bases between. The CDR3 is 15 amino acids. The CDR3 spells CATSREYGARQPQHF. The CDR3 DNA follows: TGTGCCACCAGCAGAGAATATGGCGCAAGGCAGCCCCAGCATTTT.

V gene TRBV6-1 combines with J gene TRBJ1-1; D is possibly TRBD1 (5 bases). Trimming took 5 bases from V and 7 from J, leaving 14 bases between them. Per germline, CDR1 MNHNS and CDR2 SASEGT. This CDR3 is built from 13 residues. CDR3 nucleotide sequence: TGTGCCAGCAGTTATGGGACGCCTCGTGAAGCTTTCTTT. It codes for CASSYGTPREAFF.

V gene TRBV29-1 combines with J gene TRBJ2-1; D is perhaps TRBD2 (6 bases). Germline-derived CDR1 and CDR2 are SQVTM and ANQGSEA. This CDR3 has 13 residues. The germline V and J ends were trimmed by 4 bases and 7 bases, with 14 bases remaining between them. CDR3 sequence reads: CSVGLARGNEQFF. The DNA of the CDR3 is TGCAGCGTTGGTCTAGCGAGGGGAAATGAGCAGTTCTTC.